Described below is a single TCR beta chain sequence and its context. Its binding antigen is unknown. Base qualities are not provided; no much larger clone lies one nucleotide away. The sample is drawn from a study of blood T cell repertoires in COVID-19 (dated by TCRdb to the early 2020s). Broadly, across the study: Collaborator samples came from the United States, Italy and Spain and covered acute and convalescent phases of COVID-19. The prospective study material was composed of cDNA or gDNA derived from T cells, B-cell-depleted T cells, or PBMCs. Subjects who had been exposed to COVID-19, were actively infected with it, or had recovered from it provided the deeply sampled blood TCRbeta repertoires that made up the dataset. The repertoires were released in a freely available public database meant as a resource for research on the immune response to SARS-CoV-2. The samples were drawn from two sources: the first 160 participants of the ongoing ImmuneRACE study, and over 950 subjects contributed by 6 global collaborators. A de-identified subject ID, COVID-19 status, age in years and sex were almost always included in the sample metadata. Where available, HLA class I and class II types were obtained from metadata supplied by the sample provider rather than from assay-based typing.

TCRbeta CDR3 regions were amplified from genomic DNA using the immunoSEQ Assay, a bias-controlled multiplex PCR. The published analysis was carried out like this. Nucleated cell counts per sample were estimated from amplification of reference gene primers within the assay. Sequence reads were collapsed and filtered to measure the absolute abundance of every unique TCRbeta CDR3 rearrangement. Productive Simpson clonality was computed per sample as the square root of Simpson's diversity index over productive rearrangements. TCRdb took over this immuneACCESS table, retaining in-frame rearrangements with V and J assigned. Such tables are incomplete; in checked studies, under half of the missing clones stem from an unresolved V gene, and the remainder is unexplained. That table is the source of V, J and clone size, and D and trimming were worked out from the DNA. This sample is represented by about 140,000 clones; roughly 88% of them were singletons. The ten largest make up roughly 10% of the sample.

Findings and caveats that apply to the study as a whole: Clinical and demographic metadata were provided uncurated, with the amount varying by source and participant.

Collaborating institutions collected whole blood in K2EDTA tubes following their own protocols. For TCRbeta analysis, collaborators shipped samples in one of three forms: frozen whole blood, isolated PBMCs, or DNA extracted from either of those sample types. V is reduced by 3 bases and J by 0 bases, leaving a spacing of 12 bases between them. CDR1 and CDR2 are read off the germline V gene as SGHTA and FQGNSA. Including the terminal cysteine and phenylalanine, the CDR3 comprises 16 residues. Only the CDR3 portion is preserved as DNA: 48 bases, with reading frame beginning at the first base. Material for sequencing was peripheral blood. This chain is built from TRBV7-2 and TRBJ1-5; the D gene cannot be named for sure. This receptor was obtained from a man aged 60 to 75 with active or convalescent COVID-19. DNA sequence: TGTGCCAGCAGCTTCTTGACACTTAGTAGCAATCAGCCCCAGCATTTT. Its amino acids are CASSFLTLSSNQPQHF.